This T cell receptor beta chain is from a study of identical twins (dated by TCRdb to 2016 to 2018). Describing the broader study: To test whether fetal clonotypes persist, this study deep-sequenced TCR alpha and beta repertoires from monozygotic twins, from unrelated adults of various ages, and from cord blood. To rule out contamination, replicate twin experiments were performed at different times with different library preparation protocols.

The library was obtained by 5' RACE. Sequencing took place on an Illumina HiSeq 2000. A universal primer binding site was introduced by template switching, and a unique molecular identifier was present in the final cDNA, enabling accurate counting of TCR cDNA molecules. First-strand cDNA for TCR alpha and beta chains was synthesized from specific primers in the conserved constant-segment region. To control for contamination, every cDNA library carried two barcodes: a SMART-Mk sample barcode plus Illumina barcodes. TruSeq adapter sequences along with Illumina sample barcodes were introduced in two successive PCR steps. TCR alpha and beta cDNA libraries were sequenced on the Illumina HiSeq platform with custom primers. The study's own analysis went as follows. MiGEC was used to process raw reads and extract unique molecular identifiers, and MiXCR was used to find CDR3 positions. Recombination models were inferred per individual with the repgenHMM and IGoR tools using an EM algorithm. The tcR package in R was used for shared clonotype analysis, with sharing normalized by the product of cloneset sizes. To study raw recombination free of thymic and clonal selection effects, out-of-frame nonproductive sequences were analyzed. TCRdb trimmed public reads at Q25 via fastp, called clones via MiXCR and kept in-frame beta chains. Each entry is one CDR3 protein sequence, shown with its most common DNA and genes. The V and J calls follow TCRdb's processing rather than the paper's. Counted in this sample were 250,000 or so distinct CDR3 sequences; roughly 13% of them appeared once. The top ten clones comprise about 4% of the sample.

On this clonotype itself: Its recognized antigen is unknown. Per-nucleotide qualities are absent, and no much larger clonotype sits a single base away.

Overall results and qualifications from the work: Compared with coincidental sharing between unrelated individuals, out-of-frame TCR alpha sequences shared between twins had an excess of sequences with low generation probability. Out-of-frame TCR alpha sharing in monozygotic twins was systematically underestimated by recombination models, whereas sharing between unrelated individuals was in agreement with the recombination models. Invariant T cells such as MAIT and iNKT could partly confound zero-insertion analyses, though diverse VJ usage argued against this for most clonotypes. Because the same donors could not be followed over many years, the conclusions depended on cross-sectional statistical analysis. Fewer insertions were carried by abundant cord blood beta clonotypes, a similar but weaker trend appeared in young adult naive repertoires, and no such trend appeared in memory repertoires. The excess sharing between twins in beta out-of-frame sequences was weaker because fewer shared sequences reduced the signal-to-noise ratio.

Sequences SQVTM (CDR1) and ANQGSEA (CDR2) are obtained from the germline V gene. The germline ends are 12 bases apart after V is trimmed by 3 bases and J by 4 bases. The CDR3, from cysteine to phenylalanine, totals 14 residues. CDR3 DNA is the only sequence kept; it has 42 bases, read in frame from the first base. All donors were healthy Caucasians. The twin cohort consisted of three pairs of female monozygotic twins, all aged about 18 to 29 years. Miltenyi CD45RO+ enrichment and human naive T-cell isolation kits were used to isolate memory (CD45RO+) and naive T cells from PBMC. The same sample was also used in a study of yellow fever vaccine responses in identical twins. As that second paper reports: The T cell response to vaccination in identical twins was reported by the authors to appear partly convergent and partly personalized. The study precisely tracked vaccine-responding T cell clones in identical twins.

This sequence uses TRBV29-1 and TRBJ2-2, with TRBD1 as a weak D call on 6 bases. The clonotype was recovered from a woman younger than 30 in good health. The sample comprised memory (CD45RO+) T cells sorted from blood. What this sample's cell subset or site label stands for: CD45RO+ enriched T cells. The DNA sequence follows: TGCAGCGTTGAGCCCGGGACACCCACCGGGGAGCTGTTTTTT. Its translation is CSVEPGTPTGELFF.